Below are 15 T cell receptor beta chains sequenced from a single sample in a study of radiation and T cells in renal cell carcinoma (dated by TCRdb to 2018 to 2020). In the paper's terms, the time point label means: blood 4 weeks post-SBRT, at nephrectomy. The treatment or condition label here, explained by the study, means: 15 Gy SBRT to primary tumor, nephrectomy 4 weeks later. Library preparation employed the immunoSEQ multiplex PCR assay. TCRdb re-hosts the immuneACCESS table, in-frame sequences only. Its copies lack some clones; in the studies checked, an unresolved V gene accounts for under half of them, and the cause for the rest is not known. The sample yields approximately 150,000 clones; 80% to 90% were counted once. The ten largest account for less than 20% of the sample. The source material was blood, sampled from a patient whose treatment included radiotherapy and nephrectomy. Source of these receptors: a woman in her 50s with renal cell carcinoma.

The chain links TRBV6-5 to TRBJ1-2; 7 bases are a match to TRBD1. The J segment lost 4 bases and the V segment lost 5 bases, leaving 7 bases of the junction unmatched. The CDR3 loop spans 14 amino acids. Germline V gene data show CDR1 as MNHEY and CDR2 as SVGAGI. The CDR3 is CASSQQGLAYGYTF. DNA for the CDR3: TGTGCCAGCAGTCAACAGGGGTTGGCCTATGGCTACACCTTC.

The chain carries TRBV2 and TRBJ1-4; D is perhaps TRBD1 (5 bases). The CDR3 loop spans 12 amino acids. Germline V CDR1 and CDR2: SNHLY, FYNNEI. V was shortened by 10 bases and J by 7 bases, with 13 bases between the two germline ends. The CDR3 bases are TGTGCCACCAGGGAGGGATCTGAAAAACTGTTTTTT. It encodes CATREGSEKLFF. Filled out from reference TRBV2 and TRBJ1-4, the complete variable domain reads EPEVTQTPSHQVTQMGQEVILRCVPISNHLYFYWYRQILGQKVEFLVSFYNNEISEKSEIFDDQFSVERPDGSNFTLKIRSTKLEDSAMYFCATREGSEKLFFGSGTQLSVL.

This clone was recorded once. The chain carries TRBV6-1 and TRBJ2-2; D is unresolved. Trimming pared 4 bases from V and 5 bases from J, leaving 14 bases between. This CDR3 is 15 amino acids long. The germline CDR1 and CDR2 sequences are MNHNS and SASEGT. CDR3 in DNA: TGTGCCAGCAGTGTACTGGATCGGAAAACCGGGGAGCTGTTTTTT. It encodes CASSVLDRKTGELFF.

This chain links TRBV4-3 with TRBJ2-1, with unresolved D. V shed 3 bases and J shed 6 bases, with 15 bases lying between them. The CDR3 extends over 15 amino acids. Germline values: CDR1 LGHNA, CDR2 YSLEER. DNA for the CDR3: TGCGCCAGCAGCCAGATACCTCGGGCCCCCAATGAGCAGTTCTTC. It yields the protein CASSQIPRAPNEQFF.

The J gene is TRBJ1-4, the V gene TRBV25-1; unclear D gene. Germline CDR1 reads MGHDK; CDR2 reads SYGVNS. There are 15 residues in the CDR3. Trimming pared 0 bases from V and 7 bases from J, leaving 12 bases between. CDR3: CASSEYWTGTEKLFF. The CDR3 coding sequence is TGTGCCAGCAGTGAATATTGGACTGGCACTGAAAAACTGTTTTTT. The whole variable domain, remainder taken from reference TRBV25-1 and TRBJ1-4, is EADIYQTPRYLVIGTGKKITLECSQTMGHDKMYWYQQDPGMELHLIHYSYGVNSTEKGDLSSESTVSRIRTEHFPLTLESARPSHTSQYLCASSEYWTGTEKLFFGSGTQLSVL.

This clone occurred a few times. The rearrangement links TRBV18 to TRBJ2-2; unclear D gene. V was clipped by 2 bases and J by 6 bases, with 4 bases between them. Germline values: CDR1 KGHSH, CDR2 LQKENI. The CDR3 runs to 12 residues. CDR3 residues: CASSPDSGELFF. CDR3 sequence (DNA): TGTGCCAGCTCACCAGATTCCGGGGAGCTGTTTTTT.

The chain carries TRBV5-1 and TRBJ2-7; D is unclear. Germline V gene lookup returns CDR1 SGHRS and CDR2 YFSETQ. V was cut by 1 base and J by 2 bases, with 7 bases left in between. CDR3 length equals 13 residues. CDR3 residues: CASSLPSPYEQYF. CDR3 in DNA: TGCGCCAGCAGCTTGCCCAGCCCCTACGAGCAGTACTTC.

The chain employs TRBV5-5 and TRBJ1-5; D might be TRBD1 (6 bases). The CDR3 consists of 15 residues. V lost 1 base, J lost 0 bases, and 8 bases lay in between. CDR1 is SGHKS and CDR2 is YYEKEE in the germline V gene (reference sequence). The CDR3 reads CASSLWTVSNQPQHF. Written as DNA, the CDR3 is TGTGCCAGCAGCTTGTGGACAGTTAGCAATCAGCCCCAGCATTTT.

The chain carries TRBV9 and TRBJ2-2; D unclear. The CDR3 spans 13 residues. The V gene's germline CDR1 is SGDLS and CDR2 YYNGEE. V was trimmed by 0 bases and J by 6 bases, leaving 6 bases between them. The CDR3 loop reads CASSVVPPGELFF. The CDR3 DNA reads TGTGCCAGCAGCGTAGTCCCACCCGGGGAGCTGTTTTTT.

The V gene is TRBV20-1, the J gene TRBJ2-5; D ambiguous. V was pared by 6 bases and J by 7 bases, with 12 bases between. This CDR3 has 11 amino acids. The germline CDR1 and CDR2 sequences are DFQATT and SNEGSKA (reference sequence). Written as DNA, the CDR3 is TGCAGTGCCCCAACCCCTATGACCCAGTACTTC. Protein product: CSAPTPMTQYF.

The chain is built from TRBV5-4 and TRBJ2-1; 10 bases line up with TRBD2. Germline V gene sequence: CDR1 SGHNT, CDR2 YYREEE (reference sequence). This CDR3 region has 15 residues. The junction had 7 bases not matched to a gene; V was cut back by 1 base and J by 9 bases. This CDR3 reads CASSLRTSGNGEQFF. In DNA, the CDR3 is TGTGCCAGCAGCTTGCGGACTAGCGGTAACGGTGAGCAGTTCTTC. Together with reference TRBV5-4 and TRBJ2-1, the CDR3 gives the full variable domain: ETGVTQSPTHLIKTRGQQVTLRCSSQSGHNTVSWYQQALGQGPQFIFQYYREEENGRGNFPPRFSGLQFPNYSSELNVNALELDDSALYLCASSLRTSGNGEQFFGPGTRLTVL.

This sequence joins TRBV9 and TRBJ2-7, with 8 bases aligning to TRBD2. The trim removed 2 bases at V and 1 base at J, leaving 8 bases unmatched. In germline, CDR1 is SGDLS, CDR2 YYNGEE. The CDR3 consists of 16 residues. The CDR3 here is CASSVSRAGESYEQYF. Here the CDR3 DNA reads TGTGCCAGCAGCGTCAGCCGAGCGGGGGAATCCTACGAGCAGTACTTC.

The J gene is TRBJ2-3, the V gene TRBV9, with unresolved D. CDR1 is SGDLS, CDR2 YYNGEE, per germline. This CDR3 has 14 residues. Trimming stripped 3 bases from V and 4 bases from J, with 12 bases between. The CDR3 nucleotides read TGTGCCAGCAGCGCAACGAGCTTTCCAGATACGCAGTATTTT. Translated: CASSATSFPDTQYF.

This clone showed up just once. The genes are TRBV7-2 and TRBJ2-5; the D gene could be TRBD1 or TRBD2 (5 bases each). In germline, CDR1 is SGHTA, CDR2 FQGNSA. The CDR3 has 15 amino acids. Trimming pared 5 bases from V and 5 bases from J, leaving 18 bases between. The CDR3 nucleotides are TGTGCCAGCAGCCCTTGGGGGACCCCGCGGGAGACCCAGTACTTC. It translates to CASSPWGTPRETQYF.

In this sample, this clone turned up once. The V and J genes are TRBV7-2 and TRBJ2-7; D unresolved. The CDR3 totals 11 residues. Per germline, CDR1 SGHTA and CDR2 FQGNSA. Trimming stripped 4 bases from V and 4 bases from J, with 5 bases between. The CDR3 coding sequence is TGTGCCAGCAGCTCAATATACGAGCAGTACTTC. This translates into CASSSIYEQYF.